This TCR beta chain was retrieved from a study of blood T cell repertoires in COVID-19. Study-wide context: T cells, B-cell-depleted T cells, or PBMCs provided the cDNA or gDNA that served as material.

Clones were sequenced by immunoSEQ multiplex PCR, and TCRdb holds only the in-frame ones, with some missing. The repertoire consists of about 120,000 clones, with around 83% occurring once and the leading ten covering 3% to 3.5%. With 6 bases removed from V and 1 base from J, the gap between germline ends came to 6 bases. The CDR3 has 12 residues. Material: peripheral blood. This TCR was sampled from a man aged 35 to 55 with acute or convalescent COVID-19. This chain uses TRBV12-3 or TRBV12-4 with TRBJ1-2, with D uncertain. In DNA form, the CDR3 reads TGTGCCAGCAGGGAGGGTAACTATGGCTACACCTTC. It translates to CASREGNYGYTF.